A selection of T cell receptor beta chains follows, all from one sample in a study of blood T cell repertoires in COVID-19. The table came from immunoSEQ multiplex PCR; TCRdb's copy has only in-frame clones and leaves some out. The data show about 84,000 clones, 60% to 75% seen once. The sequenced sample was peripheral blood. The receptors stem from a man aged 45 to 65 with active or convalescent COVID-19. Each CDR3 is given with its conserved first and last residue. The D gene is left open where the match is weak. Expanded clones are given a class, and other clones once, few, many or no size at all.

TGTGCCAGCACCCCCCCCGACAGTCGCCGCCAGTATTTT	CASTPPDSRRQYF	TRBJ2-3	.	.	TRBV12-3/TRBV12-4
TGTGCCAGCAGCCAATGGACGGGAAACACCGGGGAGCTGTTTTTT	CASSQWTGNTGELFF	TRBJ2-2	.	.	TRBV7-3
TGTGCCACCAGTGATTTTCGGCAGGGCTATGGCTACACCTTC	CATSDFRQGYGYTF	TRBJ1-2	.	.	TRBV24-1
TGTGCCAGCAGCCCATCCAGGGGGCAAGCAGATACGCAGTATTTT	CASSPSRGQADTQYF	TRBJ2-3	TRBD1	few	TRBV11-2
TGTGCCAGCAGTGTACCCGGGGGTGATGAAAAACTGTTTTTT	CASSVPGGDEKLFF	TRBJ1-4	.	.	TRBV25-1
TGTGCCAGCAGCAGAACCTGGACAGCGAACACTGAAGCTTTCTTT	CASSRTWTANTEAFF	TRBJ1-1	.	.	TRBV27
TGTGCCAGCAGCCTAAGGATGGCGGGGGAGTCCTACAATGAGCAGTTCTTC	CASSLRMAGESYNEQFF	TRBJ2-1	TRBD2	.	TRBV3-1/TRBV3-2
TGTGCCAGCAGTTACGGGGGAGGGTCCCTGAACACTGAAGCTTTCTTT	CASSYGGGSLNTEAFF	TRBJ1-1	.	.	TRBV6-5
TGTGCCAGCTCCCGCGGACCCGGACTAAAAGAGACCCAGTACTTC	CASSRGPGLKETQYF	TRBJ2-5	.	.	TRBV18
TGCGCCAGCAGCACCACCGACAGGGGTGGCCGTTCGGAGGCTTTCTTT	CASSTTDRGGRSEAFF	TRBJ1-1	TRBD1	.	TRBV4-1
TGTGCCAGCGCCGATTTCGGGGGATTGGGCACAGATACGCAGTATTTT	CASADFGGLGTDTQYF	TRBJ2-3	.	.	TRBV5-6
TGTGCCAGCAGCCTACGGACAGGGAAAGGGAGGGACAATGAAAAACTGTTTTTT	CASSLRTGKGRDNEKLFF	TRBJ1-4	TRBD1	few	TRBV3-1/TRBV3-2
TGTGCCAGTAGTAGTCGGACAGGGCCAAATAAGGATGAGCAGTTCTTC	CASSSRTGPNKDEQFF	TRBJ2-1	TRBD1	.	TRBV19
TGTGCCAGCAGTTTTGGGCTTAACACTGAAGCTTTCTTT	CASSFGLNTEAFF	TRBJ1-1	.	.	TRBV12-3/TRBV12-4
TGTGCCAGCAGCTCCGGACTAGCGGGGGGCCCCACAGATACGCAGTATTTT	CASSSGLAGGPTDTQYF	TRBJ2-3	TRBD2	.	TRBV7-3
TGTGCCAGCAGTTTAAGGGGTAACACTGAAGCTTTCTTT	CASSLRGNTEAFF	TRBJ1-1	.	.	TRBV27
TGTGCCAGAAGCTTGTGGGGAGTGGATACGCAGTATTTT	CARSLWGVDTQYF	TRBJ2-3	.	.	TRBV7-5
TGTGCCAGCACCCACTCACAGGGGGAGACTGAAGCTTTCTTT	CASTHSQGETEAFF	TRBJ1-1	TRBD1	.	TRBV6-5
TGTGCCAGCAGCCAAGACAGGGAAGAGACCCAGTACTTC	CASSQDREETQYF	TRBJ2-5	TRBD1	once	TRBV7-7
TGTGCCAGCACCAAAGCACTAGCGGTTGGTGAGCAGTTCTTC	CASTKALAVGEQFF	TRBJ2-1	TRBD2	few	TRBV6-5
TGTGCCAGCAGTCAGAGGACAGGGTCGAATCAGCCCCAGCATTTT	CASSQRTGSNQPQHF	TRBJ1-5	TRBD1	few	TRBV6-2/TRBV6-3
TGTGCCAGCGGGCCTACTCTGAGAAACACCATATATTTT	CASGPTLRNTIYF	TRBJ1-3	.	.	TRBV12-3/TRBV12-4
TGTGCCAGCAGCTTTCAATCCGGGAGAAAAGAGGGTGAGCAGTACTTC	CASSFQSGRKEGEQYF	TRBJ2-7	.	.	TRBV11-2
TGTGCCAGCTCAGACATTCCGAACACTGAAGCTTTCTTT	CASSDIPNTEAFF	TRBJ1-1	.	.	TRBV18
TGTGCCAGTAGTATCTCGACTGCGGGAGAGACCCAGTACTTC	CASSISTAGETQYF	TRBJ2-5	.	.	TRBV19
TGTGCCAGCAGCTTGGGCAGGGGGCGAAAGTATAGCAATCAGCCCCAGCATTTT	CASSLGRGRKYSNQPQHF	TRBJ1-5	TRBD1	.	TRBV5-8
TGCGCCAGCAGCCAAGAAGTGGGCATTAGGCGCTACACCTTC	CASSQEVGIRRYTF	TRBJ1-2	.	.	TRBV4-1
TGTGCCACCAGTGACCCACCTAGCTCTTTGACGTATTTT	CATSDPPSSLTYF	TRBJ2-3	.	once	TRBV24-1
TGTGCCAGTACCATGGGACAGGGGTTAATGGCGAACACCGGGGAGCTGTTTTTT	CASTMGQGLMANTGELFF	TRBJ2-2	TRBD1	once	TRBV19
TGTGCCAGCAGCCCCCGACTAGCGGGGGGGAGAGAGACCCAGTACTTC	CASSPRLAGGRETQYF	TRBJ2-5	TRBD2	once	TRBV5-6
TGTGCCAGCAGCTCGGTCAACACCGGGGAGCTGTTTTTT	CASSSVNTGELFF	TRBJ2-2	.	.	TRBV7-3
TGTGCCAGCAGCTTAGTAGGGACTAGCCAAGAGACCCAGTACTTC	CASSLVGTSQETQYF	TRBJ2-5	TRBD2	few	TRBV7-2
TGTGCCAGCAGGAATACAGGCGGGGAGCTGTTTTTT	CASRNTGGELFF	TRBJ2-2	.	.	TRBV6-6
TGTGCCATCAGTGACCTGATAGCGGGGAAGTTCTTC	CAISDLIAGKFF	TRBJ2-1	TRBD2	many	TRBV10-3
TGTGCCAGTAGTGGGAGGGAAAAGGATCAGCCCCAGCATTTT	CASSGREKDQPQHF	TRBJ1-5	.	.	TRBV19
TGTGCCAGCAGCCCACCGACAGGGGTAACAAACGGCTACACCTTC	CASSPPTGVTNGYTF	TRBJ1-2	TRBD1	.	TRBV7-8
TGTGCCTCAACCGGGGGACGGAACACCATATATTTT	CASTGGRNTIYF	TRBJ1-3	.	.	TRBV28
TGCGCCAGCAGCTTGGGGGCGGGGAACACTGAAGCTTTCTTT	CASSLGAGNTEAFF	TRBJ1-1	.	.	TRBV5-1
TGTGCCAGCAGTCACAGGGGGGGGGAGCTGTTTTTT	CASSHRGGELFF	TRBJ2-2	TRBD1	.	TRBV12-3/TRBV12-4
TGTGCCAGCCACATAGGGGACAGGGTAGCCAAATACGAGCAGTACTTC	CASHIGDRVAKYEQYF	TRBJ2-7	TRBD1	.	TRBV27
TGTGCCAGGCCCGGGACAGGAAACACAGATACGCAGTATTTT	CARPGTGNTDTQYF	TRBJ2-3	TRBD1	.	TRBV6-5
TGTGCCAGCAGTGGACAGGTGCCCAACTATGGCTACACCTTC	CASSGQVPNYGYTF	TRBJ1-2	.	few	TRBV2
TGTGCCAGCAGTGATCCGAGAACCTCCTACGAGCAGTACTTC	CASSDPRTSYEQYF	TRBJ2-7	.	.	TRBV6-1
TGTGCCAGCAGCTTAGGGGCTAGCGGGGGGATAGGGTATACGCAGTATTTT	CASSLGASGGIGYTQYF	TRBJ2-3	TRBD2	.	TRBV7-3
TGCAGCGTTGATCTCCGGGCCCCAGGAGGGTCGGGCTACACCTTC	CSVDLRAPGGSGYTF	TRBJ1-2	.	.	TRBV29-1
TGTGCCAGCAGCTTGGGTCCGGGGGGGAACAATGGCTACACCTTC	CASSLGPGGNNGYTF	TRBJ1-2	.	.	TRBV5-6
TGTGCCAGCAGCCAATCGAGGCCGAACACTGAAGCTTTCTTT	CASSQSRPNTEAFF	TRBJ1-1	.	.	TRBV16
TGTGCCAGCAGCTTGGGTTCGGGAGGTGGAAACACCATATATTTT	CASSLGSGGGNTIYF	TRBJ1-3	.	.	TRBV5-5
TGTGCCAGCAGTGAAGCTGGGGCTGGGGACAACGCATTAGCCAAAAACATTCAGTACTTC	CASSEAGAGDNALAKNIQYF	TRBJ2-4	.	.	TRBV2
TGTGCCAGCAGCTTAGATCCCGGGGGGACCCAGTACTTC	CASSLDPGGTQYF	TRBJ2-5	.	few	TRBV11-3
TGTGCCAGCACCCGAGGGGGGGGCGTATACGAGCAGTACTTC	CASTRGGGVYEQYF	TRBJ2-7	.	.	TRBV6-5
TGCGCCAGCAGCACGGACAGGGATTCACCCCTCCACTTT	CASSTDRDSPLHF	TRBJ1-6	TRBD1	few	TRBV5-1
TGTGCCAGCAGTTACGGGGTAGCGGGGCTTTCGGCCCAGTACTTC	CASSYGVAGLSAQYF	TRBJ2-5	TRBD2	.	TRBV6-6
TGCGCCAGCAGCCCACCCGGGGATGGCTACACCTTC	CASSPPGDGYTF	TRBJ1-2	.	.	TRBV4-1